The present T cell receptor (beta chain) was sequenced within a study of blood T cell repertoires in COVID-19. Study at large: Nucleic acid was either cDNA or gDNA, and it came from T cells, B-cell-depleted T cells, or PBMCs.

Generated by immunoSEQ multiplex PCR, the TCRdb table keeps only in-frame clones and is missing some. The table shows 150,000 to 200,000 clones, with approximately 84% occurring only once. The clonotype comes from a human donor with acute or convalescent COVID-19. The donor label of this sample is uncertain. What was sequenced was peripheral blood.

Written as DNA, the CDR3 is TGTGCCAGTAGTCTCGGGACAGGGGGATTTGGGGGCTACACCTTC. It encodes CASSLGTGGFGGYTF. V gene TRBV19 combines with J gene TRBJ1-2; the match to TRBD1 covers 11 bases. CDR3 size: 15 residues. Per the germline V gene, CDR1 is LNHDA and CDR2 is SQIVND (reference sequence). Trimming cost V 5 bases and J 8 bases; bases outside gene matches: 10. The entire variable domain, with the rest obtained from reference TRBV19 and TRBJ1-2, is as follows: DGGITQSPKYLFRKEGQNVTLSCEQNLNHDAMYWYRQDPGQGLRLIYYSQIVNDFQKGDIAEGYSVSREKKESFPLTVTSAQKNPTAFYLCASSLGTGGFGGYTFGSGTRLTVV.